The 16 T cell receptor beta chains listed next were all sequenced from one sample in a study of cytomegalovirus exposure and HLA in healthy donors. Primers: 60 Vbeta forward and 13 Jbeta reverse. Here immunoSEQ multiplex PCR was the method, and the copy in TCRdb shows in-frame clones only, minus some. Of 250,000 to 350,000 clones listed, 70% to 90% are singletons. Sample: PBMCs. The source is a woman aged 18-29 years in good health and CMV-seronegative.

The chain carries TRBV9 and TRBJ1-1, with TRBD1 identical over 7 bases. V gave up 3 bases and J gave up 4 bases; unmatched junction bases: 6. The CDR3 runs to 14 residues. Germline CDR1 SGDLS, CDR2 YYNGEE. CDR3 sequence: CASSAGQTLTEAFF. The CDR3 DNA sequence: TGTGCCAGCAGCGCGGGACAGACCCTCACTGAAGCTTTCTTT.

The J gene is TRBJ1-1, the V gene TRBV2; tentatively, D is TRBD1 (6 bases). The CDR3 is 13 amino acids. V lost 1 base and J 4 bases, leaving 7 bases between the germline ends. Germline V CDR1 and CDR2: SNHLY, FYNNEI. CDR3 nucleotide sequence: TGTGCCAGCAGTGAAGGAGGGGGCACTGAAGCTTTCTTT. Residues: CASSEGGGTEAFF. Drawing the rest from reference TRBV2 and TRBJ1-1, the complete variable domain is EPEVTQTPSHQVTQMGQEVILRCVPISNHLYFYWYRQILGQKVEFLVSFYNNEISEKSEIFDDQFSVERPDGSNFTLKIRSTKLEDSAMYFCASSEGGGTEAFFGQGTRLTVV.

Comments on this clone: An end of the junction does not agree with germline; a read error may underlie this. The CDR3 here is CASSQRGADRLF. DNA of the CDR3: TGTGCCAGCAGCCAGAGAGGAGCGGACAGGCTCTTT. The rearrangement uses TRBV11-2 and TRBJ1-1; 7 nucleotides agree with TRBD1. The CDR3 contains 12 residues. Per germline, CDR1 SGHAT and CDR2 FQNNGV.

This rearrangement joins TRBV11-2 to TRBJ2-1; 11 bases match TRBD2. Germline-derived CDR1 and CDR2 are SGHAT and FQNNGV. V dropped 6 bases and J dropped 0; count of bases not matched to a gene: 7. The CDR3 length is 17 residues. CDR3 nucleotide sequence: TGTGCCAGCAGACCGGGGACTAGCGGCCCCTCCTACAATGAGCAGTTCTTC. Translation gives CASRPGTSGPSYNEQFF.

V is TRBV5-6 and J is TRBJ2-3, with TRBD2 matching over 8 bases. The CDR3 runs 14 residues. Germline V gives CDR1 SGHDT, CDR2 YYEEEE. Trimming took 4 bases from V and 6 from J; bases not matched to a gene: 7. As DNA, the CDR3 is TGTGCCAGCAGCAGAACGGGGGGGCGCGATACGCAGTATTTT. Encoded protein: CASSRTGGRDTQYF.

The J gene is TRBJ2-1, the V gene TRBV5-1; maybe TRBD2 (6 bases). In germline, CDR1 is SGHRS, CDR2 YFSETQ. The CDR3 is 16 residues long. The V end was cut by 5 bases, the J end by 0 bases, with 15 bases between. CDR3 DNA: TGCGCCAGCAGGTCGAGCGGGTTGAGCTCCTACAATGAGCAGTTCTTC. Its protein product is CASRSSGLSSYNEQFF. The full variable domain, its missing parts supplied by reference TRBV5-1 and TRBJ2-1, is KAGVTQTPRYLIKTRGQQVTLSCSPISGHRSVSWYQQTPGQGLQFLFEYFSETQRNKGNFPGRFSGRQFSNSRSEMNVSTLELGDSALYLCASRSSGLSSYNEQFFGPGTRLTVL.

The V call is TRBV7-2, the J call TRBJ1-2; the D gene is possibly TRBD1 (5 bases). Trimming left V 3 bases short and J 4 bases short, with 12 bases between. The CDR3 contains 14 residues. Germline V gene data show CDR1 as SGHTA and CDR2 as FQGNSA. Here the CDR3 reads CASSLVPGPYGYTF. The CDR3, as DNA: TGTGCCAGCAGCTTGGTCCCAGGGCCCTATGGCTACACCTTC.

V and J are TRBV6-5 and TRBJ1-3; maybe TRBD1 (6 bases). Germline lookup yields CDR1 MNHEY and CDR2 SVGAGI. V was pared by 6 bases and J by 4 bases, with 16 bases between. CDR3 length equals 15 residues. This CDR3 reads CASRSSWGPGNTIYF. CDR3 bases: TGTGCCAGCAGGTCTTCATGGGGGCCCGGAAACACCATATATTTT.

For the CDR3, the DNA is TGTGCCAGCAGTTTATTAGGGGCCCCGGAATCTGAAAAACTGTTTTTT. Translation: CASSLLGAPESEKLFF. The chain employs TRBV27 and TRBJ1-4; tentatively, D is TRBD1 (5 bases). The length of the CDR3 is 16 residues. The V end lost 1 base, the J end lost 7 bases, and 16 bases lay between the germline ends. CDR1 is MNHEY and CDR2 is SMNVEV in the germline V gene (reference sequence).

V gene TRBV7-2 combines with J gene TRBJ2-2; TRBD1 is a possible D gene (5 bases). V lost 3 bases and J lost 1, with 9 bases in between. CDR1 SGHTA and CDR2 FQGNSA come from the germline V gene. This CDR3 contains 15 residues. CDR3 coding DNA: TGTGCCAGCAGCTTCGCAGGGCAGAACACCGGGGAGCTGTTTTTT. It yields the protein CASSFAGQNTGELFF.

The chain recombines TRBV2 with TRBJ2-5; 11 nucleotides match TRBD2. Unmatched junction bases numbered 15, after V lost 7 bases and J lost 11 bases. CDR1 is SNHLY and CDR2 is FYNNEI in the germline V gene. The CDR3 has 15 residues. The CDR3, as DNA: TGTGCCAGCAATGAGGATAGCGGGGGGGTTTTTGAGCAGTACTTC. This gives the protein CASNEDSGGVFEQYF.

The CDR3 is CASGTRGDQPQHF. As DNA, the CDR3 is TGTGCCAGCGGGACCAGGGGCGATCAGCCCCAGCATTTT. J is TRBJ1-5 and V is TRBV6-1, with D tentatively TRBD1 (6 bases). CDR1 is MNHNS, CDR2 SASEGT, per germline. The CDR3 length is 13 residues. V lost 8 bases to trimming and J lost 5 bases, with 13 bases between them.

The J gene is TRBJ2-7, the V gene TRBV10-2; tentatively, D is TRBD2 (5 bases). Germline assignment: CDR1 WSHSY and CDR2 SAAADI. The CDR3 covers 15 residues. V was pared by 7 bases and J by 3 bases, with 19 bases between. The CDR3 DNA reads TGCGCCAGCACGAGGGCAGCCAGTACTTACTACGAGCAGTACTTC. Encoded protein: CASTRAASTYYEQYF.

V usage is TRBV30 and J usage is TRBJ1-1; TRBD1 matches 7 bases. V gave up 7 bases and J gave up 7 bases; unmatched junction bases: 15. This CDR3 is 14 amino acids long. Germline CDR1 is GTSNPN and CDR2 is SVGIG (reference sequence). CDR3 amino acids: CALDIVGQLYEAFF. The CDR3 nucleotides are TGTGCCTTAGATATCGTGGGACAGCTATATGAAGCTTTCTTT. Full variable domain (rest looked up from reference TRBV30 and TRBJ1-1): SQTIHQWPATLVQPVGSPLSLECTVEGTSNPNLYWYRQAAGRGLQLLFYSVGIGQISSEVPQNLSASRPQDRQFILSSKKLLLSDSGFYLCALDIVGQLYEAFFGQGTRLTVV.

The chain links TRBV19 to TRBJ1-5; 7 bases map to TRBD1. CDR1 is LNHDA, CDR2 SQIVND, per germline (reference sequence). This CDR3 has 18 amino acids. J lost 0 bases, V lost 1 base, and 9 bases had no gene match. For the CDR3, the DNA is TGTGCCAGTAGTATAGGAGGGGGACAGACTTATAGCAATCAGCCCCAGCATTTT. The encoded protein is CASSIGGGQTYSNQPQHF.

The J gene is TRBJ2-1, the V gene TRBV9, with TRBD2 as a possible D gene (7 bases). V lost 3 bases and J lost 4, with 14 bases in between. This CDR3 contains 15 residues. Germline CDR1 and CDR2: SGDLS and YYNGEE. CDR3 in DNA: TGTGCCAGCAGCGAGTCCGGGGGGCCATACAATGAGCAGTTCTTC. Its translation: CASSESGGPYNEQFF.